Listed below are T cell receptor beta chains from one sample, sequenced in a study of Ad26.COV2.S vaccination and SARS-CoV-2 variants. Some clones are missing from TCRdb's copy, which holds only in-frame ones; the method was immunoSEQ multiplex PCR. Seen here are about 480,000 clones, around 85% observed once, and the top ten hold roughly 13%. The specimen comprised peripheral blood, sampled in a trial of Ad26.COV2.S vaccine versus placebo. These receptors all come from a person between 18 and 59 years old who received the Ad26.COV2.S COVID-19 vaccine or a placebo. CDR3s include the opening cysteine and the closing phenylalanine or tryptophan. D genes are given only for firm matches.

J gene: TRBJ2-1; CDR3 length: 16; V gene: TRBV29-1; D gene: TRBD1; CDR3 protein: CSVEGGTGGLLNEQFF
J gene: TRBJ2-3; CDR3 length: 16; V gene: TRBV18; D gene: TRBD1; CDR3 protein: CASSPDGQGWADTQYF
J gene: TRBJ2-1; CDR3 length: 10; V gene: TRBV20-1; D gene: .; CDR3 protein: CSVAADEQFF
J gene: TRBJ2-3; CDR3 length: 17; V gene: TRBV6-2/TRBV6-3; D gene: .; CDR3 protein: CASSYFFGRSNTDTQYF
J gene: TRBJ2-1; CDR3 length: 17; V gene: TRBV5-6; D gene: .; CDR3 protein: CASSLDGTGSSYNEQFF
J gene: TRBJ2-5; CDR3 length: 15; V gene: TRBV7-3; D gene: TRBD2; CDR3 protein: CASSTVGGAQETQYF
J gene: TRBJ2-3; CDR3 length: 14; V gene: TRBV20-1; D gene: .; CDR3 protein: CSASLAVGTDTQYF
J gene: TRBJ1-2; CDR3 length: 13; V gene: TRBV7-9; D gene: .; CDR3 protein: CASSQGVTKGYTF
J gene: TRBJ2-7; CDR3 length: 15; V gene: TRBV19; D gene: TRBD2; CDR3 protein: CASSPIGGRTYEQYF
J gene: TRBJ1-1; CDR3 length: 12; V gene: TRBV15; D gene: .; CDR3 protein: CATSRDWGEAFF
J gene: TRBJ1-2; CDR3 length: 13; V gene: TRBV30; D gene: .; CDR3 protein: CAWTHTGSGGYTF
J gene: TRBJ2-3; CDR3 length: 17; V gene: TRBV28; D gene: .; CDR3 protein: CASSQLGAGADTDTQYF
J gene: TRBJ1-2; CDR3 length: 12; V gene: TRBV28; D gene: .; CDR3 protein: CASSPGNYGYTF
J gene: TRBJ1-4; CDR3 length: 13; V gene: TRBV5-1; D gene: .; CDR3 protein: CASSPPANEKLFF
J gene: TRBJ1-1; CDR3 length: 17; V gene: TRBV18; D gene: TRBD1; CDR3 protein: CASSLKGTGVSNTEAFF
J gene: TRBJ1-4; CDR3 length: 14; V gene: TRBV19; D gene: TRBD1; CDR3 protein: CASRNQGAVGKLFF
J gene: TRBJ1-4; CDR3 length: 14; V gene: TRBV7-9; D gene: .; CDR3 protein: CASSAAFGSEKLFF
J gene: TRBJ1-1; CDR3 length: 14; V gene: TRBV4-2; D gene: .; CDR3 protein: CASSQDSGVTEAFF
J gene: TRBJ2-7; CDR3 length: 16; V gene: TRBV4-1; D gene: .; CDR3 protein: CASSQGSSLRPYEQYF
J gene: TRBJ1-2; CDR3 length: 14; V gene: TRBV28; D gene: .; CDR3 protein: CASSSLARRDGYTF
J gene: TRBJ2-7; CDR3 length: 15; V gene: TRBV7-2; D gene: .; CDR3 protein: CASSLSSDRTYEQYF